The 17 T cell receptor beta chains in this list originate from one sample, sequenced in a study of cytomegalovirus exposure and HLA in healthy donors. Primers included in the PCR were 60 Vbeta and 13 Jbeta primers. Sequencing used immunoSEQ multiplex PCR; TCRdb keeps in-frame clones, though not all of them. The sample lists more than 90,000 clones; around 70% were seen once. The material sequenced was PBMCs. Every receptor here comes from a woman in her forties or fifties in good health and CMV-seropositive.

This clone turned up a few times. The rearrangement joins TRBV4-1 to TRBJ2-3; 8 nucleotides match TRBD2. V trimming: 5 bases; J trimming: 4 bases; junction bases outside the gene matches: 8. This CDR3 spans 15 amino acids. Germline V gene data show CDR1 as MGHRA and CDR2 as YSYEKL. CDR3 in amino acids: CASSSGLAISDTQYF. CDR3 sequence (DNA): TGCGCCAGCAGCTCCGGACTAGCTATCTCAGATACGCAGTATTTT.

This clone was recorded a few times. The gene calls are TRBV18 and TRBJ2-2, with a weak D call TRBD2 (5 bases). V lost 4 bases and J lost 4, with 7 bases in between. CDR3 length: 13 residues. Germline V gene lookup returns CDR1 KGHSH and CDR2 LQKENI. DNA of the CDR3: TGTGCCAGCTCACTCGGGATCACCGGGGAGCTGTTTTTT. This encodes CASSLGITGELFF.

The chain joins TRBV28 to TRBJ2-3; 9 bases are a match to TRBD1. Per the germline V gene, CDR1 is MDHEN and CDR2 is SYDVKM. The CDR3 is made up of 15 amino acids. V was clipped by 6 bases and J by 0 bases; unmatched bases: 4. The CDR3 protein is CASRDRGASTDTQYF. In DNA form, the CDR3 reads TGTGCCAGCAGGGACAGGGGAGCTAGCACAGATACGCAGTATTTT.

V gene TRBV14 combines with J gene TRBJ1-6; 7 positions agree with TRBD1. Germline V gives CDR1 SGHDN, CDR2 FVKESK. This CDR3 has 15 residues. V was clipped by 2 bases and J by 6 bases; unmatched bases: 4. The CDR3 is CASSQLRGINSPLHF. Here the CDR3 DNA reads TGTGCCAGCAGCCAACTCAGGGGGATTAATTCACCCCTCCACTTT.

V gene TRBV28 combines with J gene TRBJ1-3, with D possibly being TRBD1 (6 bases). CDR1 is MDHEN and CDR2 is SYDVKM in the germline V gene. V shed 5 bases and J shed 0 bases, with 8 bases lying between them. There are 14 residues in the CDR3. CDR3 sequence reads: CASSPRGSGNTIYF. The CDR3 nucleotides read TGTGCCAGCAGTCCCAGGGGCTCTGGAAACACCATATATTTT.

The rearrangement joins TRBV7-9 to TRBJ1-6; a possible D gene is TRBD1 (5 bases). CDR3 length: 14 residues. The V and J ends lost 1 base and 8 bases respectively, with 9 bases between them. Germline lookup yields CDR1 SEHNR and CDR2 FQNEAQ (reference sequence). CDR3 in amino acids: CASSLEQVHSPLHF. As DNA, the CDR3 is TGTGCCAGCAGCTTAGAACAGGTTCATTCACCCCTCCACTTT.

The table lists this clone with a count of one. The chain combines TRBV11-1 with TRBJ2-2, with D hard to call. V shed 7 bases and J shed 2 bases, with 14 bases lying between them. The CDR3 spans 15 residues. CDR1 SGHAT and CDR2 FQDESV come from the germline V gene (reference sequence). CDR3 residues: CASTPLGRNTGELFF. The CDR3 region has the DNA TGTGCCAGCACTCCTCTGGGCAGAAACACCGGGGAGCTGTTTTTT.

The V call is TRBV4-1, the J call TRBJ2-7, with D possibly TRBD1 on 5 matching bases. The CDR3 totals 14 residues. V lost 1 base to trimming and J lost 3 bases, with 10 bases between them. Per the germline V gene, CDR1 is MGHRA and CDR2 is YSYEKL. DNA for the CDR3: TGCGCCAGCAGCCAAGGGGAACAGGTCTACGAGCAGTACTTC. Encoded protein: CASSQGEQVYEQYF.

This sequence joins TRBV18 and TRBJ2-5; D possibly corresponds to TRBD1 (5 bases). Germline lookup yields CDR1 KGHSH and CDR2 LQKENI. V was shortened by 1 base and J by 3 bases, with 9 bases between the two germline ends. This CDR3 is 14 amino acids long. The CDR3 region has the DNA TGTGCCAGCTCACCACGCAGCAGGGAAGAGACCCAGTACTTC. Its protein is CASSPRSREETQYF.

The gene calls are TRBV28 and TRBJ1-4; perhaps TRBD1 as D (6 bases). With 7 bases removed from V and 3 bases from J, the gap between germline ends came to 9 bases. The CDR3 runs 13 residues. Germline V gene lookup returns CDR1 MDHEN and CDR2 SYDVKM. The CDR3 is CASIGGANEKLFF. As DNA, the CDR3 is TGTGCCAGCATTGGGGGCGCTAATGAAAAACTGTTTTTT. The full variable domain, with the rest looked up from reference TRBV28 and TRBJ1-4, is DVKVTQSSRYLVKRTGEKVFLECVQDMDHENMFWYRQDPGLGLRLIYFSYDVKMKEKGDIPEGYSVSREKKERFSLILESASTNQTSMYLCASIGGANEKLFFGSGTQLSVL.

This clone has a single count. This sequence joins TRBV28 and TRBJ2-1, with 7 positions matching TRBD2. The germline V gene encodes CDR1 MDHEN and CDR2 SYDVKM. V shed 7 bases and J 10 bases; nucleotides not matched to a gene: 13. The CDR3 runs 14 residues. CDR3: CASTPQRDAAEQFF. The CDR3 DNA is TGTGCCAGCACCCCTCAGCGGGACGCGGCGGAGCAGTTCTTC.

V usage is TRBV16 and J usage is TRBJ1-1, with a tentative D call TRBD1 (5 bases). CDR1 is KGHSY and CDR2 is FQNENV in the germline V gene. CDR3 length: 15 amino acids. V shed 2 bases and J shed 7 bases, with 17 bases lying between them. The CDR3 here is CASSQSEPGLVEAFF. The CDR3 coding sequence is TGTGCCAGCAGCCAAAGTGAGCCAGGGCTTGTTGAAGCTTTCTTT.

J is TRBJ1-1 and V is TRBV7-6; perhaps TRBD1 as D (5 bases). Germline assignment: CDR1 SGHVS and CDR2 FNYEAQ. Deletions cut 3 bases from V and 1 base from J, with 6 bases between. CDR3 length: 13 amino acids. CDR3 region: CASSFGGNTEAFF. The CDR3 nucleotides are TGTGCCAGCAGCTTCGGGGGGAACACTGAAGCTTTCTTT.

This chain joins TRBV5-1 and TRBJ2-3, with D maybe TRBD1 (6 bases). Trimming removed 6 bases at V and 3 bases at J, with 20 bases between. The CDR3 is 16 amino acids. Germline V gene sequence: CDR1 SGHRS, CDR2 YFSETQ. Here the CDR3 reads CASTLTGIVGTDTQYF. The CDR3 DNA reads TGCGCCAGCACCCTTACAGGGATCGTGGGTACAGATACGCAGTATTTT.

The CDR3: CASSLGTELEGYTF. The CDR3 DNA reads TGTGCCAGCAGCTTAGGTACCGAATTGGAGGGCTACACCTTC. The rearrangement joins TRBV7-8 to TRBJ1-2; D is unclear. Trimming cost V 1 base and J 8 bases, with 14 bases left between them. The length of the CDR3 is 14 residues. CDR1 and CDR2 from the germline V gene are SGHVS and FQNEAQ.

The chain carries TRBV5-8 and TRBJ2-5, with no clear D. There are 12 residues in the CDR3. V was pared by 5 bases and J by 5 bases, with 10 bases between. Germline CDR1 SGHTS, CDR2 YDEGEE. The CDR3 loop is CASRPEWETQYF. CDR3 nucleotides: TGTGCCAGCAGACCCGAGTGGGAGACCCAGTACTTC.

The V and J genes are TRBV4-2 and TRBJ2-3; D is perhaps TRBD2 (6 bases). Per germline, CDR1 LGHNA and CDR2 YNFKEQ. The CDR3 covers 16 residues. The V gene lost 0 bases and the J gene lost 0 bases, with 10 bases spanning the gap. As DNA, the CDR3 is TGTGCCAGCAGCCAAGAGGCCGGGACTAGCACAGATACGCAGTATTTT. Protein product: CASSQEAGTSTDTQYF.